This entry lists 23 T cell receptor beta chains sequenced from one sample in a study of Ad26.COV2.S vaccination and SARS-CoV-2 variants. Indicated treatment: about 20 received Ad26.COV2.S at low or high dose, single or two shots; roughly 5 received placebo; per-sample allocation not given. At day 63 after the first vaccine or placebo injection, samples were drawn. Repertoires were generated with immunoSEQ multiplex PCR, while TCRdb's copy carries only in-frame clones and drops some. Of 300,000 to 400,000 clones listed, about 85% are singletons. The sequencing here drew on peripheral blood, taken in a trial of Ad26.COV2.S vaccine versus placebo. These receptors all come from a person between 18 and 65 years old who received the Ad26.COV2.S COVID-19 vaccine or a placebo.

The chain is built from TRBV18 and TRBJ1-5; 12 bases fit TRBD1. The junction had 1 base not matched to a gene; V was cut back by 2 bases and J by 5 bases. Germline CDR1 and CDR2: KGHSH and LQKENI. CDR3 size: 15 residues. CDR3 nucleotides: TGTGCCAGCTCACCAGGGACAGGGGGCTATCAGCCCCAGCATTTT. The encoded protein is CASSPGTGGYQPQHF. The full variable domain, in which reference TRBV18 and TRBJ1-5 provide the parts outside the CDR3, is NAGVMQNPRHLVRRRGQEARLRCSPMKGHSHVYWYRQLPEEGLKFMVYLQKENIIDESGMPKERFSAEFPKEGPSILRIQQVVRGDSAAYFCASSPGTGGYQPQHFGDGTRLSIL.

The chain uses TRBV9 and TRBJ2-1, with D unresolved. The CDR3 runs to 12 residues. In germline, CDR1 is SGDLS, CDR2 YYNGEE. The ends were cut back, 1 base at V and 6 bases at J, with 5 bases in the middle. The CDR3 is CASSVLANEQFF. For the CDR3, the DNA is TGTGCCAGCAGCGTACTCGCCAATGAGCAGTTCTTC. The whole variable domain, filled in from reference TRBV9 and TRBJ2-1, reads DSGVTQTPKHLITATGQRVTLRCSPRSGDLSVYWYQQSLDQGLQFLIQYYNGEERAKGNILERFSAQQFPDLHSELNLSSLELGDSALYFCASSVLANEQFFGPGTRLTVL.

This clone was counted once. V gene TRBV6-5 combines with J gene TRBJ2-7, with unresolved D. The V end lost 5 bases, the J end lost 6 bases, and 14 bases lay between the germline ends. This CDR3 comprises 13 residues. CDR1 and CDR2 (germline): MNHEY, SVGAGI. The CDR3: CASSPTAPREQYF. Here the CDR3 DNA reads TGTGCCAGCAGTCCGACTGCCCCCCGCGAGCAGTACTTC.

This clone appeared once. The gene calls are TRBV20-1 and TRBJ2-7, with a possible D match to TRBD1 (6 bases). V lost 3 bases to trimming and J lost 2 bases, with 14 bases between them. The CDR3 is 14 amino acids. Per the germline V gene, CDR1 is DFQATT and CDR2 is SNEGSKA (reference sequence). The DNA of the CDR3 is TGCAGTGCTAGTCCCCAGACAGGAGCCTACGAGCAGTACTTC. Protein: CSASPQTGAYEQYF.

This rearrangement joins TRBV7-9 to TRBJ1-1, with D hard to call. Germline CDR1 is SEHNR and CDR2 is FQNEAQ (reference sequence). V dropped 5 bases and J dropped 5 bases, with 12 bases sitting between them. CDR3 length: 13 amino acids. The DNA of the CDR3 is TGTGCCAGCAGCAATGGTCGGGAGACTGAAGCTTTCTTT. Translating it yields CASSNGRETEAFF.

V is TRBV27 and J is TRBJ2-7, with 7 nucleotides matching TRBD1. With V trimmed by 6 bases and J by 7 bases, 9 bases remained unmatched. The CDR3 contains 13 residues. Germline CDR1 MNHEY, CDR2 SMNVEV (reference sequence). In nucleotides, the CDR3 is TGTGCCAGCAGCCGGGACAGTAATAGTGAGCAGTACTTC. Its protein is CASSRDSNSEQYF.

This sequence joins TRBV11-3 and TRBJ2-7; maybe TRBD2 (5 bases). Trimming left V 5 bases short and J 9 bases short, with 26 bases between. Germline CDR1 is SGHNT and CDR2 is YENEEA. CDR3 size: 16 residues. The CDR3 spells CASSISQECGWRGQYF. DNA for the CDR3: TGTGCCAGCAGCATATCTCAAGAATGCGGGTGGCGCGGGCAGTACTTC.

The J gene is TRBJ2-7, the V gene TRBV6-5, with TRBD1 identical over 9 bases. Germline V gene data show CDR1 as MNHEY and CDR2 as SVGAGI. The CDR3 spans 14 residues. J gave up 6 bases and V 5 bases, and 8 bases lay outside the gene matches. The CDR3 DNA reads as TGTGCCAGCAGTAATACAGGGGGCTTATTCGAGCAGTACTTC. It specifies CASSNTGGLFEQYF.

The rearrangement links TRBV7-9 to TRBJ2-1; 14 bases align to TRBD2. Losses at the gene ends were 3 bases for V and 1 base for J; bases not matched to a gene: 5. This CDR3 spans 18 amino acids. Germline-derived CDR1 and CDR2 are SEHNR and FQNEAQ (reference sequence). The CDR3: CASSLGLAGDLSYNEQFF. In DNA, the CDR3 is TGTGCCAGCAGCTTGGGACTAGCGGGAGATCTTTCCTACAATGAGCAGTTCTTC.

This clone has a handful of counts. The J gene is TRBJ1-5, the V gene TRBV4-1, with D unclear. This CDR3 spans 15 amino acids. Germline loops: CDR1 MGHRA, CDR2 YSYEKL. Trimming pared 1 base from V and 11 bases from J, leaving 18 bases between. The CDR3 loop reads CASSQAGALDGSQHF. The CDR3 coding sequence is TGCGCCAGCAGCCAAGCCGGCGCTCTGGATGGGTCCCAGCATTTT.

The chain couples TRBV29-1 to TRBJ2-3; 7 bases are shared with TRBD1. The V and J ends lost 8 bases and 5 bases, in that order; junction bases with no gene match: 10. The CDR3 loop spans 13 amino acids. Germline V gene lookup returns CDR1 SQVTM and CDR2 ANQGSEA. Here the CDR3 reads CSTRDSYVDTQYF. CDR3 nucleotide sequence: TGCAGCACCAGGGACAGCTATGTAGATACGCAGTATTTT.

Only a few counts were recorded for this clone. The rearrangement joins TRBV6-5 to TRBJ2-7, with no clear D. Germline V CDR1 and CDR2: MNHEY, SVGAGI. This CDR3 contains 14 residues. V dropped 3 bases and J dropped 0 bases, with 9 bases sitting between them. The CDR3 protein is CASSYIWSSYEQYF. As DNA, the CDR3 is TGTGCCAGCAGTTATATCTGGAGCTCCTACGAGCAGTACTTC.

This chain uses TRBV11-3 with TRBJ2-1; D ambiguous. CDR1 and CDR2 from the germline V gene are SGHNT and YENEEA. This CDR3 has 14 amino acids. V lost 5 bases to trimming and J lost 6 bases, with 14 bases between them. CDR3 sequence: CASSRGQSSNEQFF. CDR3 bases: TGTGCCAGCAGCCGAGGTCAATCGTCCAATGAGCAGTTCTTC. Based on the CDR3 plus reference TRBV11-3 and TRBJ2-1, the full variable domain is EAGVVQSPRYKIIEKKQPVAFWCNPISGHNTLYWYLQNLGQGPELLIRYENEEAVDDSQLPKDRFSAERLKGVDSTLKIQPAELGDSAVYLCASSRGQSSNEQFFGPGTRLTVL.

This clone was seen more than once but under ten times. The chain combines TRBV9 with TRBJ2-7; TRBD2 matches 12 bases. With V trimmed by 4 bases and J by 7 bases, 9 bases remained unmatched. The germline CDR1 and CDR2 sequences are SGDLS and YYNGEE. This CDR3 has 15 amino acids. In DNA form, the CDR3 reads TGTGCCAGCAGCATACGGACTAGCGGGGTGACAGAGCAGTACTTC. It translates to CASSIRTSGVTEQYF.

This chain links TRBV9 with TRBJ1-2; D is ambiguous. Between the trimmed V and J ends, which lost 7 bases and 4 bases, there was a span of 14 bases. Germline CDR1 reads SGDLS; CDR2 reads YYNGEE. This CDR3 region has 13 residues. The DNA for the CDR3 is TGTGCCAGCTCGAACATGGCAGGCTATGGCTACACCTTC. It translates to CASSNMAGYGYTF.

V and J are TRBV2 and TRBJ1-3; D is unclear. Trimming pared 6 bases from V and 0 bases from J, leaving 9 bases between. CDR1 is SNHLY and CDR2 is FYNNEI in the germline V gene. The CDR3 has 14 residues. CDR3 nucleotide sequence: TGTGCCAGCAGAGACGGGTCCTCTGGAAACACCATATATTTT. Translated, it gives CASRDGSSGNTIYF.

The gene calls are TRBV9 and TRBJ2-5, with 10 bases identical to TRBD2. Germline V lookup: CDR1 SGDLS, CDR2 YYNGEE. Losses at the gene ends were 0 bases for V and 6 bases for J; bases not matched to a gene: 5. The CDR3 contains 15 residues. CDR3 amino acids: CASSVEAGGSKTQYF. The CDR3 DNA reads TGTGCCAGCAGCGTAGAAGCGGGGGGGTCGAAGACCCAGTACTTC.

This clone was observed once. J is TRBJ1-2 and V is TRBV7-9; D call uncertain. Deletions cut 2 bases from V and 7 bases from J, with 14 bases between. The CDR3 spans 14 residues. The germline V gene has CDR1 SEHNR and CDR2 FQNEAQ (reference sequence). The CDR3 sequence: CASSLSTTGIGYTF. In nucleotides, the CDR3 is TGTGCCAGCAGCTTATCTACCACGGGGATTGGCTACACCTTC.

The V call is TRBV18, the J call TRBJ1-5, with TRBD1 matching 7 bases. Looked up from germline, CDR1 is KGHSH and CDR2 is LQKENI. The ends lost 5 bases at V and 3 bases at J; junction bases unmatched: 4. The CDR3 runs 14 residues. CDR3: CASSRQGSNQPQHF. The CDR3 DNA reads TGTGCCAGCTCAAGACAGGGATCCAATCAGCCCCAGCATTTT.

This rearrangement joins TRBV27 to TRBJ2-3; 7 positions match TRBD2. CDR3 length: 15 amino acids. Germline loops: CDR1 MNHEY, CDR2 SMNVEV (reference sequence). With V trimmed by 1 base and J by 3 bases, 4 bases remained unmatched. CDR3 protein: CASSLFGGWTDTQYF. As DNA, the CDR3 is TGTGCCAGCAGTTTATTCGGGGGGTGGACAGATACGCAGTATTTT.

The chain is built from TRBV6-2 or TRBV6-3 and TRBJ2-5; weak D call: TRBD1 (5 bases). Looked up from germline, CDR1 is MNHEY and CDR2 is SVGEGT. This CDR3 is built from 15 residues. Deletions cut 6 bases from V and 2 bases from J, with 16 bases between. The CDR3 DNA reads TGTGCCAGCAGCAAGGGGTTGCCGTCGCAAGAGACCCAGTACTTC. Encoded protein: CASSKGLPSQETQYF.

The chain carries TRBV6-5 and TRBJ2-2; perhaps TRBD2 as D (5 bases). This CDR3 contains 15 residues. The V end lost 10 bases, the J end lost 2 bases, and 17 bases lay between the germline ends. The germline V gene has CDR1 MNHEY and CDR2 SVGAGI. CDR3 nucleotides: TGTGCCACCACGTTCGGAGGCTTAAACACCGGGGAGCTGTTTTTT. Protein sequence: CATTFGGLNTGELFF.

In its sample, this clone was seen a few times. The chain uses TRBV12-5 and TRBJ2-1; D call uncertain. The CDR3 totals 13 residues. Germline V gene lookup returns CDR1 LGHNT and CDR2 FRNRAP. V lost 7 bases and J 4 bases, leaving 11 bases between the germline ends. The CDR3 loop reads CASVGRNYNEQFF. In nucleotides, the CDR3 is TGTGCTAGTGTGGGCAGGAATTACAATGAGCAGTTCTTC.